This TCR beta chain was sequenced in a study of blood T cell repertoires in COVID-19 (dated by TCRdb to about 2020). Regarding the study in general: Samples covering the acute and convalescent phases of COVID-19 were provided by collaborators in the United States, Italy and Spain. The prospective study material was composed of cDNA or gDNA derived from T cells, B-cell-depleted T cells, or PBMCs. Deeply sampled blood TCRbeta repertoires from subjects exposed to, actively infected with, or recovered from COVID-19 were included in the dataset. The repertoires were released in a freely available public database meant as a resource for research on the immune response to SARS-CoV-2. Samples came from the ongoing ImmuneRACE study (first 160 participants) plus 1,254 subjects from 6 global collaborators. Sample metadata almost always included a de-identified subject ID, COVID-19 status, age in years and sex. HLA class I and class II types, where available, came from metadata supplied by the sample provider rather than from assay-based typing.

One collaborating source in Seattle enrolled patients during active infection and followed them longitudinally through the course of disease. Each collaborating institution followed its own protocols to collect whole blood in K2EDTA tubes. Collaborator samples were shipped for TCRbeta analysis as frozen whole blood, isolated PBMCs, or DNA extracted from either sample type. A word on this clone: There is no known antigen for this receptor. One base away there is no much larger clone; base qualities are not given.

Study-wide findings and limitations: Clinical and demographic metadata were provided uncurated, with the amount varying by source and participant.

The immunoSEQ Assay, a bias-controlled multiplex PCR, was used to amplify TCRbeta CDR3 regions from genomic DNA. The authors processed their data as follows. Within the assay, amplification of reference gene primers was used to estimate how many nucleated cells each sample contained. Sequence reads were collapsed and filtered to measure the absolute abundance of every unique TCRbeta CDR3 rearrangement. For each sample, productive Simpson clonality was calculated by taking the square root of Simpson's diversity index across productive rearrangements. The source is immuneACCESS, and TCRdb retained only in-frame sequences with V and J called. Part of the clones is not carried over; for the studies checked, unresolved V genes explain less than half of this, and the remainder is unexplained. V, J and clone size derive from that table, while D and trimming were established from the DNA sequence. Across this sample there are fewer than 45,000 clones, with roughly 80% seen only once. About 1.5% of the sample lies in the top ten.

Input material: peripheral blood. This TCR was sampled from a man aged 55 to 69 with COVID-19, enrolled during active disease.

The CDR3 region reads CASTARPRDRKNSPLHF. The DNA is TGTGCCAGCACTGCCAGACCCAGGGACAGAAAGAATTCACCCCTCCACTTT. This receptor chain uses TRBV6-9 and TRBJ1-6; 7 bases in the junction line up with TRBD1. From a lookup of the germline V gene, CDR1 and CDR2 are MNHGY and SVAAGI. The CDR3 runs 17 residues from the cysteine to the phenylalanine. Of all the DNA, just the CDR3 is kept, 51 bases in frame from base 1. The V end gives up 7 bases and the J end 7 bases, leaving 16 bases in the junction not matched to a gene.